This is a list of T cell receptor beta chains from one sample in a study of spatial heterogeneity in lung cancer. TCRdb redid the calling of the 5' RACE reads with MiXCR, one entry per CDR3 protein. The sample consists of approximately 23,000 distinct CDR3 sequences, approximately 4.3% of them appearing once. This specimen was lung tumor tissue, taken at surgery. The receptors were sampled from a male donor with early-stage non-small cell lung cancer. Each CDR3 is given with its conserved first and last residue. The D gene is left open where the match is weak. Clone size is given for some rows only: seen once, a few or many times, or a class if the clone is expanded.

CDR3 DNA: TGTGCCAGCAGCTTAAGAGGGCCCGACAATGAGCAGTTCTTC
CDR3 protein: CASSLRGPDNEQFF
D gene: -
clone size: many
V gene: TRBV7-8
J gene: TRBJ2-1

CDR3 DNA: TGTGCCAGCAGAGCCGGGACAGGGGGGAACTACGAGCAGTACTTC
CDR3 protein: CASRAGTGGNYEQYF
D gene: TRBD1
clone size: many
V gene: TRBV2
J gene: TRBJ2-7

CDR3 DNA: TGTGCCAGCAGTTACTCTGAGGGGGATCAGCCCCAGCATTTT
CDR3 protein: CASSYSEGDQPQHF
D gene: -
clone size: many
V gene: TRBV6-6
J gene: TRBJ1-5

CDR3 DNA: TGTGCCAGCAGCAGGGACAGATCCTACGAGCAGTACTTC
CDR3 protein: CASSRDRSYEQYF
D gene: TRBD1
clone size: many
V gene: TRBV7-2
J gene: TRBJ2-7

CDR3 DNA: TGTGCCAGCAGCACCCAGACTAGTCAGAGGGACATTCAGTACTTC
CDR3 protein: CASSTQTSQRDIQYF
D gene: -
clone size: many
V gene: TRBV7-2
J gene: TRBJ2-4

CDR3 DNA: TGTGCCAGCAGCCAAGATCACTGGGGAACAGATACGCAGTATTTT
CDR3 protein: CASSQDHWGTDTQYF
D gene: -
clone size: many
V gene: TRBV4-2
J gene: TRBJ2-3

CDR3 DNA: TGCGCCAGCAGCCTAAGCTTCGGACAGCCGAATGAAAAACTGTTTTTT
CDR3 protein: CASSLSFGQPNEKLFF
D gene: -
clone size: -
V gene: TRBV5-1
J gene: TRBJ1-4

CDR3 DNA: TGTGCCAGCAGCTATTACTTGGACACCGGGGAGCTGTTTTTT
CDR3 protein: CASSYYLDTGELFF
D gene: -
clone size: many
V gene: TRBV5-6
J gene: TRBJ2-2

CDR3 DNA: TGTGCCAGCAGCTTAGGGGTAGACAGCTACACCGGGGAGCTGTTTTTT
CDR3 protein: CASSLGVDSYTGELFF
D gene: -
clone size: many
V gene: TRBV7-6
J gene: TRBJ2-2

CDR3 DNA: TGTGCCAGCTCACCCGACGGGACCGAAAAACTGTTTTTT
CDR3 protein: CASSPDGTEKLFF
D gene: -
clone size: many
V gene: TRBV18
J gene: TRBJ1-4

CDR3 DNA: TGTGCCAGCAGCCAAGGTTCTAAGGGCCAAGGGGGGACCCAGTACTTC
CDR3 protein: CASSQGSKGQGGTQYF
D gene: -
clone size: many
V gene: TRBV3-1
J gene: TRBJ2-5

CDR3 DNA: TGTGCCAGCAGTTACACAGAGCACAATGAGCAGTTCTTC
CDR3 protein: CASSYTEHNEQFF
D gene: -
clone size: -
V gene: TRBV6-6
J gene: TRBJ2-1

CDR3 DNA: TGTGCCAGCAGCCCAATGGGGGTATACGAGCAGTACTTC
CDR3 protein: CASSPMGVYEQYF
D gene: -
clone size: many
V gene: TRBV9
J gene: TRBJ2-7

CDR3 DNA: TGTGCCAGCAGTTGGTGGCTAGGACAGGGGGCAACAGATACGCAGTATTTT
CDR3 protein: CASSWWLGQGATDTQYF
D gene: TRBD1
clone size: many
V gene: TRBV12-3/TRBV12-4
J gene: TRBJ2-3

CDR3 DNA: TGTGCCAGCTCACCGACTGCAACTAATGAAAAACTGTTTTTT
CDR3 protein: CASSPTATNEKLFF
D gene: -
clone size: few
V gene: TRBV18
J gene: TRBJ1-4

CDR3 DNA: TGTGCCAGCGGTCCTTATACAGGGGACAATGAGCAGTTCTTC
CDR3 protein: CASGPYTGDNEQFF
D gene: TRBD1
clone size: few
V gene: TRBV28
J gene: TRBJ2-1

CDR3 DNA: TGTGCCAGCAGCTTCACACGAGACACTGAAGCTTTCTTT
CDR3 protein: CASSFTRDTEAFF
D gene: -
clone size: many
V gene: TRBV7-2
J gene: TRBJ1-1

CDR3 DNA: TGCAGCGCAGCGGCTAGCGGGATGAAGAATGAGCAGTTCTTC
CDR3 protein: CSAAASGMKNEQFF
D gene: TRBD2
clone size: many
V gene: TRBV29-1
J gene: TRBJ2-1

CDR3 DNA: TGCAGTGCTAGAAAGACAGGGGCAGGGGATACGCAGTATTTT
CDR3 protein: CSARKTGAGDTQYF
D gene: TRBD1
clone size: many
V gene: TRBV20-1
J gene: TRBJ2-3

CDR3 DNA: TGTGCCAACCCCCCTCAGCCGGACAGGTGCGGGGGCTATGGCTACACCTTC
CDR3 protein: CANPPQPDRCGGYGYTF
D gene: TRBD1
clone size: many
V gene: TRBV28
J gene: TRBJ1-2

CDR3 DNA: TGTGCCAGCAGCTTGAGGGGACAGAACACCGGGGAGCTGTTTTTT
CDR3 protein: CASSLRGQNTGELFF
D gene: -
clone size: many
V gene: TRBV7-8
J gene: TRBJ2-2

CDR3 DNA: TGTGCCAGCAGCTCAATCGGACTCTCCTACGAGCAGTACTTC
CDR3 protein: CASSSIGLSYEQYF
D gene: -
clone size: -
V gene: TRBV7-2
J gene: TRBJ2-7

CDR3 DNA: TGCAGGGGAGGTGGAGTCTCCACAGATACGCAGTATTTT
CDR3 protein: CRGGGVSTDTQYF
D gene: -
clone size: many
V gene: TRBV20-1
J gene: TRBJ2-3

CDR3 DNA: TGTGCCACCAGGGACAGTACCTCCAATCAGCCCCAGCATTTT
CDR3 protein: CATRDSTSNQPQHF
D gene: TRBD1
clone size: -
V gene: TRBV10-3
J gene: TRBJ1-5

CDR3 DNA: TGTGCCAGCACCGCCGGGGACAGTTATGGCTACACCTTC
CDR3 protein: CASTAGDSYGYTF
D gene: TRBD1
clone size: many
V gene: TRBV7-9
J gene: TRBJ1-2

CDR3 DNA: TGTGCCAGCGGGACTAGCGGAAACTACAATGAGCAGTTCTTC
CDR3 protein: CASGTSGNYNEQFF
D gene: TRBD2
clone size: many
V gene: TRBV12-3/TRBV12-4
J gene: TRBJ2-1

CDR3 DNA: TGTGCCAGCAGTCCCCGGACAGACTATGGCTACACCTTC
CDR3 protein: CASSPRTDYGYTF
D gene: -
clone size: many
V gene: TRBV6-5
J gene: TRBJ1-2

CDR3 DNA: TGTGCCAGCAGGGCGGGGGGGGCACATTCACCCCTCCACTTT
CDR3 protein: CASRAGGAHSPLHF
D gene: -
clone size: many
V gene: TRBV12-3/TRBV12-4
J gene: TRBJ1-6

CDR3 DNA: TGCGCCAGCAGCCACGAAGGGGATACGCAGTATTTT
CDR3 protein: CASSHEGDTQYF
D gene: -
clone size: many
V gene: TRBV5-1
J gene: TRBJ2-3

CDR3 DNA: TGTGCCAGCAGCTTAGATCGGGGGAGAACCGGTAAGCAGCCCCAGCATTTT
CDR3 protein: CASSLDRGRTGKQPQHF
D gene: -
clone size: many
V gene: TRBV7-9
J gene: TRBJ1-5

CDR3 DNA: TGCAGCGTTGGGGTGGCTAGCGGGAACAATGAGCAGTTCTTC
CDR3 protein: CSVGVASGNNEQFF
D gene: TRBD2
clone size: -
V gene: TRBV29-1
J gene: TRBJ2-1

CDR3 DNA: TGTGCCAGCAGCCAATGGCCGGCAGGACCTACCTACGAGCAGTACTTC
CDR3 protein: CASSQWPAGPTYEQYF
D gene: -
clone size: many
V gene: TRBV14
J gene: TRBJ2-7

CDR3 DNA: TGTGCCAGCAGTTCCAACGTCCAATTAGAGACCCAGTACTTC
CDR3 protein: CASSSNVQLETQYF
D gene: -
clone size: many
V gene: TRBV28
J gene: TRBJ2-5

CDR3 DNA: TGTGCCAGCAGGCGGACAGATGGGCCCTACGAGCAGTACTTC
CDR3 protein: CASRRTDGPYEQYF
D gene: -
clone size: many
V gene: TRBV28
J gene: TRBJ2-7

CDR3 DNA: TGCAGTGCTAGAGTACTAGCGGGAGTAACCCAAGAGACCCAGTACTTC
CDR3 protein: CSARVLAGVTQETQYF
D gene: TRBD2
clone size: many
V gene: TRBV20-1
J gene: TRBJ2-5

CDR3 DNA: TGTGCCAGCAGCCTCTCTGGGGCCAACGTCCTGACTTTC
CDR3 protein: CASSLSGANVLTF
D gene: -
clone size: many
V gene: TRBV13
J gene: TRBJ2-6

CDR3 DNA: TGTGCCAGCAGTTACGGGGTCGAAAAACTGTTTTTT
CDR3 protein: CASSYGVEKLFF
D gene: -
clone size: many
V gene: TRBV6-6
J gene: TRBJ1-4

CDR3 DNA: TGTGCCAGCAGTTTATCGACCCCGCTAGGCAATCAGCCCCAGCATTTT
CDR3 protein: CASSLSTPLGNQPQHF
D gene: -
clone size: -
V gene: TRBV27
J gene: TRBJ1-5

CDR3 DNA: TGTGCCAGCAGTTACCCCGCAGTTCCCTACGAGCAGTACTTC
CDR3 protein: CASSYPAVPYEQYF
D gene: -
clone size: many
V gene: TRBV6-2/TRBV6-3
J gene: TRBJ2-7

CDR3 DNA: TGTGCCAGCAGTTTAGAGCGGAGCGAGCAGTACTTC
CDR3 protein: CASSLERSEQYF
D gene: -
clone size: many
V gene: TRBV12-3/TRBV12-4
J gene: TRBJ2-7

CDR3 DNA: TGTGCCAGCAGCCCCCCAAATAGCGAGCAGTACTTC
CDR3 protein: CASSPPNSEQYF
D gene: -
clone size: many
V gene: TRBV7-9
J gene: TRBJ2-7

CDR3 DNA: TGTGCCTGGAGAACACAGGGCTTCAATCAGCCCCAGCATTTT
CDR3 protein: CAWRTQGFNQPQHF
D gene: -
clone size: -
V gene: TRBV30
J gene: TRBJ1-5

CDR3 DNA: TGTGCCAGCAGCGGGGGCGTAGGGCGTAATTCACCCCTCCACTTT
CDR3 protein: CASSGGVGRNSPLHF
D gene: -
clone size: -
V gene: TRBV5-4
J gene: TRBJ1-6

CDR3 DNA: TGTGCCAGCAGCGCACGATCAGGGTTAACCGGGGAGCTGTTTTTT
CDR3 protein: CASSARSGLTGELFF
D gene: -
clone size: many
V gene: TRBV9
J gene: TRBJ2-2

CDR3 DNA: TGTGCCAGCAGTCCTCCGGGACAGGGTGAGACAGATACGCAGTATTTT
CDR3 protein: CASSPPGQGETDTQYF
D gene: TRBD1
clone size: -
V gene: TRBV28
J gene: TRBJ2-3

CDR3 DNA: TGTGCCAGCAGCCCGCGGGGGGCGGGAGATACGCAGTATTTT
CDR3 protein: CASSPRGAGDTQYF
D gene: TRBD2
clone size: many
V gene: TRBV5-6
J gene: TRBJ2-3

CDR3 DNA: TGTGCCAGCAGTTTCCGCAGGGGGGACACTGAAGCTTTCTTT
CDR3 protein: CASSFRRGDTEAFF
D gene: TRBD1
clone size: -
V gene: TRBV6-1
J gene: TRBJ1-1

CDR3 DNA: TGTGCCAGCAGTCCCGGGACAGGGGTTCAGCCCCAGCATTTT
CDR3 protein: CASSPGTGVQPQHF
D gene: TRBD1
clone size: many
V gene: TRBV12-3/TRBV12-4
J gene: TRBJ1-5

CDR3 DNA: TGTGCCAGCAGCTTTAGCGTACAGGGGGCCCAGCCCCAGCATTTT
CDR3 protein: CASSFSVQGAQPQHF
D gene: TRBD1
clone size: many
V gene: TRBV7-2
J gene: TRBJ1-5

CDR3 DNA: TGTGCCAGCAACTTAACGCAGAATCAGCCCCAGCATTTT
CDR3 protein: CASNLTQNQPQHF
D gene: -
clone size: -
V gene: TRBV7-2
J gene: TRBJ1-5

CDR3 DNA: TGTGCCAGTAGTCCCCAGGGCACTAGCGGGGGGAATGAGCAGTTCTTC
CDR3 protein: CASSPQGTSGGNEQFF
D gene: TRBD2
clone size: -
V gene: TRBV19
J gene: TRBJ2-1

CDR3 DNA: TGCGCCAGCAGCCAATGGAAGGAGGTGGCGGGAGTAAATTACGAGCAGTACTTC
CDR3 protein: CASSQWKEVAGVNYEQYF
D gene: TRBD2
clone size: many
V gene: TRBV4-3
J gene: TRBJ2-7

CDR3 DNA: TGTGCCAGCAGCCCTTGGACGGCAGAGAACACTGAAGCTTTCTTT
CDR3 protein: CASSPWTAENTEAFF
D gene: -
clone size: -
V gene: TRBV28
J gene: TRBJ1-1

CDR3 DNA: TGCAGCGTAGTGACTAGCGGGAGGGACAATGAGCAGTTCTTC
CDR3 protein: CSVVTSGRDNEQFF
D gene: TRBD2
clone size: many
V gene: TRBV29-1
J gene: TRBJ2-1

CDR3 DNA: TGTGCCAGCAGTACTTACTTGAGTACTGGGGCCAACGTCCTGACTTTC
CDR3 protein: CASSTYLSTGANVLTF
D gene: -
clone size: many
V gene: TRBV28
J gene: TRBJ2-6